This TCR beta chain was found in a study of cytomegalovirus exposure and HLA in healthy donors. The V end lost 1 base, the J end lost 5 bases, and 14 bases lay between the germline ends. Germline values: CDR1 KGHSH, CDR2 LQKENI. The CDR3 is made up of 15 amino acids. Profiling relied on immunoSEQ multiplex PCR, and the TCRdb table lists in-frame clones only, not all of them. The data show some 60,000 clones, about 96% seen once. Sequencing was done on a sample of PBMCs. The genes are TRBV18 and TRBJ2-5, with a possible D match to TRBD1 (5 bases). This TCR was recovered from a man between 18 and 29 years old in good health and CMV-seronegative. The CDR3 DNA is TGTGCCAGCTCACCACTCAGGGATAGCCGGGAGACCCAGTACTTC. Amino acids: CASSPLRDSRETQYF.